This T cell receptor beta chain is from a study of cytomegalovirus exposure and HLA in healthy donors. About the research overall: From donors who were HLA-typed, an early data release held 80 million or so unique TCRs.

Both 60 Vbeta primers and 13 Jbeta primers went into the PCR. Method: immunoSEQ multiplex PCR; TCRdb's copy keeps in-frame clones and lacks some. The sample includes around 200,000 clones, around 86% of them seen just once. As to this clone: Its matching antigen is unknown. Other nucleotide sequences from this sample produce the same CDR3.

CDR3 length: 12 amino acids. V shed 3 bases and J 4 bases; nucleotides not matched to a gene: 1. Germline lookup yields CDR1 GTSNPN and CDR2 SVGIG (reference sequence). Study-level findings and limits: An assumption of roughly uniform sequencing depth across donors underlay the presence/absence analyses. An apparent linkage of common viral pathogens to several of the most significant clusters emerged in a later analysis. Analysis was performed later, and it showed HLA-associated TCR beta chains to be more clonally expanded than equally common others.

V gene TRBV30 combines with J gene TRBJ2-7; 9 positions agree with TRBD1. The sequence derives from a man aged 50 to 60 in good health and CMV-seronegative. The source material was PBMCs. In DNA, the CDR3 is TGTGCCTGGAGCGGACAGGGGTACGAGCAGTACTTC. As protein: CAWSGQGYEQYF.